This TCR beta chain was profiled in a study of T cells in Graves' hyperthyroidism and ophthalmopathy. This clonotype was observed at least ten times. The CDR3 regions of TCR beta were amplified from RNA transcripts. TCR CDR3 regions were first amplified by RT-PCR with HTBI primers. MiXCR was run by TCRdb on the multiplex PCR reads, yielding one entry per CDR3 protein. The sample contains a few hundred thousand distinct CDR3 sequences, about a sixth of which appear only once. Germline V gene sequence: CDR1 MNHNS, CDR2 SASEGT. The trim removed 6 bases at V and 3 bases at J, leaving 6 bases unmatched. This CDR3 contains 14 residues.

Sequencing was done on a sample of blood. The TCR originated in a middle-aged woman with Graves' ophthalmopathy. The chain links TRBV6-1 to TRBJ1-2, with 8 bases that match TRBD1. Here the CDR3 DNA reads TGTGCCAGCAGAGGACAGGGTACGGACTATGGCTACACCTTC. Its protein product is CASRGQGTDYGYTF.